This record concerns one T cell receptor (beta chain) sequence. Its antigen is not identified. This CDR3 contains 14 residues. The germline V gene encodes CDR1 MGHRA and CDR2 YSYEKL. Trimming stripped 1 base from V and 2 bases from J, with 9 bases between. Genomic DNA per cell subset filled all wells of several immunoSEQ plates. Produced via immunoSEQ multiplex PCR; TCRdb's table is partial and in-frame only. The sample has about 2.1 million clones; 80% to 95% are singletons. The entry originates in a study of shared clonotypes between healthy human individuals. Study-level results: Enrolling few donors narrowed the genetic and exposure-history diversity that was represented. Sharing across four donors was highest in naive CD4 (approximately 5%) and lowest in memory CD8 (roughly 0.4%).

The naive CD8 population came from CD45RO-negative cells selected for CCR7, without terminally differentiated effector memory CD45RA+ cells. This TCR came from a man aged 18 to 30 in good health. Some clones in this sample may be carry-over from other donors' samples. J is TRBJ2-7 and V is TRBV4-1, with D unresolved. The sample taken for sequencing was naive CD8+ T cells from PBMCs. This chain's CDR3 is CASSQGWRAYEQYF. The CDR3 bases are TGCGCCAGCAGCCAAGGTTGGAGAGCCTACGAGCAGTACTTC.